This is a list of T cell receptor beta chains from one sample in a study of CD8 T cells in Susac syndrome. TCRdb re-called the immunoSEQ multiplex PCR reads with MiXCR, one entry per CDR3 protein. The sample lists around 300,000 distinct CDR3 sequences; around 90% were seen once. Sequencing input: CD4+ T cells from PBMCs. All receptors come from a human donor with multiple sclerosis. Each CDR3 is given with its conserved first and last residue. The D gene is left open where the match is weak. Not all rows give a size; the values are once, few, many and, for expanded clones, a class.

clone_size: NA
d_call: NA
j_call: TRBJ1-2
v_call: TRBV5-6
cdr3_nt: TGTGCCAGCAGCTTTAGGACCACCGTCAGACGGACCTATGGCTACACCTTC
cdr3_aa: CASSFRTTVRRTYGYTF

clone_size: NA
d_call: NA
j_call: TRBJ1-1
v_call: TRBV29-1
cdr3_nt: TGCAGCGTGTCGGGACCACCCCCGAGAGGAAGGTTCACTGAAGCTTTCTTT
cdr3_aa: CSVSGPPPRGRFTEAFF

clone_size: NA
d_call: NA
j_call: TRBJ1-2
v_call: TRBV20-1
cdr3_nt: TGCAGTGCCGCAAGGAGGATTGAAGACCGCCCCATCTTC
cdr3_aa: CSAARRIEDRPIF

clone_size: NA
d_call: TRBD2
j_call: TRBJ2-7
v_call: TRBV28
cdr3_nt: TGTGCCAGCAGGACTGGACTAGCGGGAGAGCAGTACTTC
cdr3_aa: CASRTGLAGEQYF

clone_size: once
d_call: NA
j_call: TRBJ2-3
v_call: TRBV2
cdr3_nt: TGTGCCAGCAGTGAAGGCTCCACAGATACGCAGTATTTT
cdr3_aa: CASSEGSTDTQYF

clone_size: NA
d_call: TRBD2
j_call: TRBJ2-5
v_call: TRBV7-3
cdr3_nt: TGTGCCAGCAGCTTTACTAGCGGGGAAGAGACCCAGTACTTC
cdr3_aa: CASSFTSGEETQYF

clone_size: NA
d_call: NA
j_call: TRBJ2-6
v_call: TRBV6-1
cdr3_nt: TGTGCCAGCAGTGTAGGGCCCGGGGCCAACGTCCTGACTTTC
cdr3_aa: CASSVGPGANVLTF

clone_size: NA
d_call: TRBD1
j_call: TRBJ1-2
v_call: TRBV5-4
cdr3_nt: TGTGCCAGCAGCCCGACAGGGACCTATGGCTACACCTTC
cdr3_aa: CASSPTGTYGYTF

clone_size: NA
d_call: TRBD1
j_call: TRBJ2-7
v_call: TRBV20-1
cdr3_nt: TGCAGTGCGAACCCCGGGACAGGGAGCTACGAGCAGTACTTC
cdr3_aa: CSANPGTGSYEQYF

clone_size: NA
d_call: NA
j_call: TRBJ2-3
v_call: TRBV5-1
cdr3_nt: TGCGCCAGCATGAACAGGGGGGGATCCACAGATACGCAGTATTTT
cdr3_aa: CASMNRGGSTDTQYF

clone_size: NA
d_call: TRBD1
j_call: TRBJ1-1
v_call: TRBV7-9
cdr3_nt: TGTGCCAGCAGCGCGGAGGGGGCTCGGGCTTTCTTT
cdr3_aa: CASSAEGARAFF

clone_size: once
d_call: NA
j_call: TRBJ1-3
v_call: TRBV20-1
cdr3_nt: TGCAGTGCTAGAGCAGCGCCGTGGGGAGGGGCGAGAAACACCATATATTTT
cdr3_aa: CSARAAPWGGARNTIYF

clone_size: NA
d_call: TRBD2
j_call: TRBJ2-7
v_call: TRBV18
cdr3_nt: TGTGCCAGCTCACCACCGGGACTAGCGGGGGTATACGAGCAGTACTTC
cdr3_aa: CASSPPGLAGVYEQYF